Listed below are T cell receptor beta chains from one sample, sequenced in a study of blood T cells in healthy people across ages. TCRdb reanalysed the 5' RACE reads using MiXCR and keeps one entry per CDR3 protein. Of roughly 1.7 million distinct CDR3 sequences in the sample, roughly 32% were seen once. The sample consisted of blood. These receptors were obtained from a woman in her thirties in good health. Both conserved end residues are part of each CDR3. The order of the fields is J gene, D gene, clone size, V gene, CDR3 DNA, CDR3 protein. The D gene is left open where the match is weak. Clone size is not always given. Where it is, it says once, few, many or a class for expanded clones.

J gene: TRBJ1-5
D gene: -
clone size: few
V gene: TRBV20-1
CDR3 DNA: TGCAGTGCTAGACGGGCAGAATATAGCAATCAGCCCCAGCATTTT
CDR3 protein: CSARRAEYSNQPQHF

J gene: TRBJ2-5
D gene: TRBD2
clone size: -
V gene: TRBV6-1
CDR3 DNA: TGTGCCAGCACCCCGACTAGCGAAGAGACCCAGTACTTC
CDR3 protein: CASTPTSEETQYF

J gene: TRBJ2-1
D gene: -
clone size: few
V gene: TRBV29-1
CDR3 DNA: TGCAGCGTTGAGACAGCGCGAGTCAACAATGAGCAGTTCTTC
CDR3 protein: CSVETARVNNEQFF

J gene: TRBJ2-3
D gene: -
clone size: many
V gene: TRBV7-3
CDR3 DNA: TGTGCCAGCAGCTCCGACAGCAATACGCAGTATTTT
CDR3 protein: CASSSDSNTQYF

J gene: TRBJ2-5
D gene: TRBD1
clone size: -
V gene: TRBV5-1
CDR3 DNA: TGCGCCAGCAGCTTGCACGGGACAGGGAGAGAAGAGACCCAGTACTTC
CDR3 protein: CASSLHGTGREETQYF

J gene: TRBJ2-3
D gene: TRBD2
clone size: -
V gene: TRBV6-2/TRBV6-3
CDR3 DNA: TGTGCCAGCACTAGGGTGGTGCTAGGTCTCGGGGGGGACACAGATACGCAGTATTTT
CDR3 protein: CASTRVVLGLGGDTDTQYF

J gene: TRBJ2-3
D gene: -
clone size: many
V gene: TRBV12-3/TRBV12-4
CDR3 DNA: TGTGCCAGCAGTTTAGGGGGGGGCCGTACAGATACGCAGTATTTT
CDR3 protein: CASSLGGGRTDTQYF

J gene: TRBJ2-7
D gene: TRBD2
clone size: -
V gene: TRBV6-5
CDR3 DNA: TGTGCCAGCAGTTACTCGTTTCTCCCCTGGGAGGGTGAGCAGTACTTC
CDR3 protein: CASSYSFLPWEGEQYF

J gene: TRBJ2-7
D gene: TRBD2
clone size: -
V gene: TRBV27
CDR3 DNA: TGTGCCAGCAGTTCTGTCGCGGGGGTCGAGCAGTACTTC
CDR3 protein: CASSSVAGVEQYF

J gene: TRBJ1-6
D gene: -
clone size: many
V gene: TRBV15
CDR3 DNA: TGTGCCACCAGCTCAGATAAGGGCCCAAATTCACCCCTCCACTTT
CDR3 protein: CATSSDKGPNSPLHF

J gene: TRBJ1-2
D gene: -
clone size: many
V gene: TRBV6-1
CDR3 DNA: TGTGCCAGCAGTGAAAACCCGGGACCTGAGTATGGCTACACCTTC
CDR3 protein: CASSENPGPEYGYTF

J gene: TRBJ2-7
D gene: -
clone size: many
V gene: TRBV10-3
CDR3 DNA: TGTGCCATCAGTGAGGCCCCAGGGGTTATCTACGAGCAGTACTTC
CDR3 protein: CAISEAPGVIYEQYF

J gene: TRBJ1-1
D gene: TRBD1
clone size: -
V gene: TRBV27
CDR3 DNA: TGTGCCAGCAGTCTAAGAACAGGGGGCGTCACTGAAGCTTTCTTT
CDR3 protein: CASSLRTGGVTEAFF

J gene: TRBJ2-3
D gene: -
clone size: few
V gene: TRBV18
CDR3 DNA: TGTGCCAGCTCACCGGAGACAGTAACAGATACGCAGTATTTT
CDR3 protein: CASSPETVTDTQYF